A single sample is the source of the 13 T cell receptor beta chains below, sequenced in a study of T cell responses to AZD1222 COVID-19 vaccine. The method was immunoSEQ multiplex PCR; TCRdb's version includes in-frame clones alone and lacks a portion of them. The table shows 150,000 to 180,000 clones, with about 89% occurring only once. The input for sequencing was peripheral blood, taken 28 days after the second AZD1222 dose. The receptors stem from an adult who received the AZD1222 COVID-19 vaccine.

Written as DNA, the CDR3 is TGTGCCAGCAGCTTGGGGGGTAGCGGGAGTTACGAGCAGTACTTC. This encodes CASSLGGSGSYEQYF. The V and J genes are TRBV5-6 and TRBJ2-7, with 9 nucleotides matching TRBD2. The length of the CDR3 is 15 residues. V shed 0 bases and J 4 bases; nucleotides not matched to a gene: 5. The V gene's germline CDR1 is SGHDT and CDR2 YYEEEE.

The chain carries TRBV28 and TRBJ1-5; D gene unclear. V was clipped by 7 bases and J by 1 base, with 11 bases between them. CDR1 and CDR2 from the germline V gene are MDHEN and SYDVKM. The CDR3 spans 14 residues. CDR3 sequence (DNA): TGTGCCAGCACCTGGCAGATAAGCAATCAGCCCCAGCATTTT. It encodes CASTWQISNQPQHF.

The chain carries TRBV5-1 and TRBJ2-2; 8 positions match TRBD1. The CDR3 sequence is 16 residues long. Trimming took 0 bases from V and 0 from J; bases not matched to a gene: 1. CDR1 and CDR2 (germline): SGHRS, YFSETQ. The CDR3 bases are TGCGCCAGCAGCTTGGAACAGGGGGCGAACACCGGGGAGCTGTTTTTT. This sequence encodes CASSLEQGANTGELFF.

V gene TRBV7-2 combines with J gene TRBJ2-3; 9 nucleotides align to TRBD2. The CDR3 is 17 amino acids. Trimming at V came to 1 base and at J to 7 bases, leaving 12 bases not matched to a gene. Per the germline V gene, CDR1 is SGHTA and CDR2 is FQGNSA. DNA for the CDR3: TGTGCCAGCAGCTTAGTGGCGAGGCGGGAGGGCCGATATACGCAGTATTTT. Protein sequence: CASSLVARREGRYTQYF. Filled out from reference TRBV7-2 and TRBJ2-3, the complete variable domain reads GAGVSQSPSNKVTEKGKDVELRCDPISGHTALYWYRQSLGQGLEFLIYFQGNSAPDKSGLPSDRFSAERTGGSVSTLTIQRTQQEDSAVYLCASSLVARREGRYTQYFGPGTRLTVL.

The DNA of the CDR3 is TGTGCCAGCAGTGAAGGATACGGACTATTGGGGCCCTACGAGCAGTACTTC. Translation: CASSEGYGLLGPYEQYF. The chain links TRBV2 to TRBJ2-7, with D tentatively TRBD2 (6 bases). Germline loops: CDR1 SNHLY, CDR2 FYNNEI. Trimming left V 1 base short and J 2 bases short, with 18 bases between. CDR3 length: 17 residues.

The chain couples TRBV5-1 to TRBJ1-2, with D possibly TRBD1 on 6 matching bases. V lost 2 bases, J lost 6 bases, and 11 bases lay in between. The CDR3 is 13 amino acids. CDR1 and CDR2 from the germline V gene are SGHRS and YFSETQ. In nucleotides, the CDR3 is TGCGCCAGCAGCTTAGGGGGGGCGGATGGCTACACCTTC. It yields the protein CASSLGGADGYTF.

This chain connects TRBV9 to TRBJ1-1; weak D call: TRBD1 (5 bases). With 2 bases removed from V and 6 bases from J, the gap between germline ends came to 20 bases. The length of the CDR3 is 16 residues. Germline loops: CDR1 SGDLS, CDR2 YYNGEE. CDR3: CASSVGTDLTGAEAFF. In nucleotides, the CDR3 is TGTGCCAGCAGCGTGGGGACCGATTTAACGGGCGCTGAAGCTTTCTTT.

CDR3 loop: CASSLLAGRQPQHF. DNA for the CDR3: TGTGCCAGCAGTTTATTGGCGGGGAGGCAGCCCCAGCATTTT. This chain links TRBV28 with TRBJ1-5; D gene unclear. Germline V lookup: CDR1 MDHEN, CDR2 SYDVKM. The length of the CDR3 is 14 residues. V lost 1 base and J 7 bases, leaving 11 bases between the germline ends.

This clone was counted once. The CDR3 nucleotides are TGTGCCAGCCGTAGGATACTGAACACTGAAGCTTTCTTT. Amino acids: CASRRILNTEAFF. The chain is built from TRBV6-5 and TRBJ1-1, with D hard to call. The CDR3 has 13 amino acids. V was trimmed by 8 bases and J by 0 bases, leaving 10 bases between them. CDR1 and CDR2 (germline): MNHEY, SVGAGI.

J is TRBJ1-5 and V is TRBV3-1 (or the pseudogene TRBV3-2); no firm D call. Per germline, CDR1 LGHDT and CDR2 YNNKEL (reference sequence). The ends were cut back, 2 bases at V and 7 bases at J, with 18 bases in the middle. The CDR3 contains 16 residues. In DNA, the CDR3 is TGTGCCAGCAGCCAAAGTTCGTCAGGAAGTTGGCAGCCCCAGCATTTT. It codes for CASSQSSSGSWQPQHF.

This chain joins TRBV2 and TRBJ2-1; D may correspond to TRBD1 or TRBD2 (5 bases each). Germline V CDR1 and CDR2: SNHLY, FYNNEI. Trimming removed 6 bases at V and 4 bases at J, with 16 bases between. This CDR3 contains 15 residues. The chain's CDR3 is CASRRDGLNYNEQFF. In nucleotides, the CDR3 is TGTGCCAGCAGAAGGGACGGATTAAATTACAATGAGCAGTTCTTC.

The J gene is TRBJ2-3, the V gene TRBV7-9; possibly TRBD2 for D (6 bases). Germline V gives CDR1 SEHNR, CDR2 FQNEAQ (reference sequence). This CDR3 spans 17 amino acids. The V end lost 5 bases, the J end lost 3 bases, and 21 bases lay between the germline ends. CDR3: CASSGRLAPKGTDTQYF. CDR3 in DNA: TGTGCCAGCAGCGGGCGCCTAGCGCCCAAAGGGACAGATACGCAGTATTTT.

This chain connects TRBV6-2 or TRBV6-3 to TRBJ1-5; D gene uncertain. Per the germline V gene, CDR1 is MNHEY and CDR2 is SVGEGT. CDR3 size: 15 residues. V lost 2 bases to trimming and J lost 4 bases, with 12 bases between them. The CDR3 sequence: CASSYRIGRNQPQHF. The CDR3 region has the DNA TGTGCCAGCAGTTACCGCATCGGTAGAAATCAGCCCCAGCATTTT.